This T cell receptor (beta chain) was recovered during a study of cytomegalovirus exposure and HLA in healthy donors. PCR employed 60 Vbeta and 13 Jbeta primers. The method was immunoSEQ multiplex PCR; TCRdb's version includes in-frame clones alone and lacks a portion of them. The data contain roughly 80,000 clones, about 60% of them seen just once; the ten biggest clones take up about 5.7%. Germline assignment: CDR1 SGHTA and CDR2 FQGNSA. CDR3 length equals 14 residues. Trimming pared 1 base from V and 1 base from J, leaving 7 bases between. This sequence was found in a man aged 25-45 years in good health and CMV-seropositive. The sequencing sample was made of PBMCs. The V call is TRBV7-2, the J call TRBJ1-1; D is uncertain. The CDR3 coding sequence is TGTGCCAGCAGCTTAGTATGGCAGAACACTGAAGCTTTCTTT. The encoded protein is CASSLVWQNTEAFF.